Below, 8 T cell receptor beta chains from the same sample are listed, as sequenced in a study of OX40 agonist ivuxolimab in advanced cancers. Here immunoSEQ multiplex PCR was the method, and the copy in TCRdb shows in-frame clones only, minus some. Among about 60,000 clones listed, 70% to 90% were seen once. The sample here was CD4+ or CD8+ T cells sorted from blood, taken in a trial of the OX40 agonist ivuxolimab. Source of these receptors: an adult with an advanced solid tumor such as melanoma, head and neck, liver or kidney cancer.

The chain joins TRBV6-5 to TRBJ1-2; possibly TRBD1 for D (5 bases). Per germline, CDR1 MNHEY and CDR2 SVGAGI. The germline V and J ends were trimmed by 0 bases and 4 bases, with 6 bases remaining between them. The CDR3 is made up of 13 amino acids. The CDR3 DNA follows: TGTGCCAGCAGTTACTCGGGGGGCTATGGCTACACCTTC. This gives the protein CASSYSGGYGYTF.

This rearrangement joins TRBV4-1 to TRBJ1-2; D is unresolved. The germline gives CDR1 MGHRA, CDR2 YSYEKL. Trimming pared 4 bases from V and 4 bases from J, leaving 7 bases between. This CDR3 is built from 12 residues. The CDR3 DNA sequence: TGCGCCAGCAGCCCGAGCGGCTATGGCTACACCTTC. It specifies CASSPSGYGYTF.

V is TRBV5-4 and J is TRBJ1-2; D unclear. The CDR3 loop spans 14 amino acids. Trimming took off 4 bases at V and 0 bases at J, with 10 bases between the two ends. In germline, CDR1 is SGHNT, CDR2 YYREEE (reference sequence). The CDR3 region is CASSPEPTNYGYTF. Written as DNA, the CDR3 is TGTGCCAGCAGCCCGGAACCTACTAACTATGGCTACACCTTC.

The chain combines TRBV11-3 with TRBJ2-7; 8 bases fit TRBD1. This CDR3 is built from 12 residues. V shed 5 bases, J shed 7 bases, and the junction held 4 bases outside the gene matches. CDR1 is SGHNT and CDR2 is YENEEA in the germline V gene. CDR3 sequence reads: CASSRTGREQYF. The CDR3 DNA sequence: TGTGCCAGCAGCAGGACAGGGAGGGAGCAGTACTTC.

The V call is TRBV25-1, the J call TRBJ1-4, with D unresolved. The germline V gene encodes CDR1 MGHDK and CDR2 SYGVNS. The CDR3 runs to 14 residues. V lost 1 base and J lost 4, with 7 bases in between. Here the CDR3 reads CASSELTSNEKLFF. The CDR3 bases are TGTGCCAGCAGTGAATTGACAAGTAATGAAAAACTGTTTTTT.

This CDR3 reads CASNTPGEGEKLFF. As DNA, the CDR3 is TGTGCCAGCAACACCCCAGGGGAGGGTGAAAAACTGTTTTTT. The chain has TRBV28 and TRBJ1-4, with D perhaps matching TRBD1 (6 bases). CDR3 size: 14 residues. Trimming took off 7 bases at V and 7 bases at J, with 16 bases between the two ends. Germline V gene data show CDR1 as MDHEN and CDR2 as SYDVKM. The whole variable domain, filled in from reference TRBV28 and TRBJ1-4, reads DVKVTQSSRYLVKRTGEKVFLECVQDMDHENMFWYRQDPGLGLRLIYFSYDVKMKEKGDIPEGYSVSREKKERFSLILESASTNQTSMYLCASNTPGEGEKLFFGSGTQLSVL.

The chain links TRBV6-6 to TRBJ2-7; no firm D call. CDR1 is MNHNY and CDR2 is SVGAGI in the germline V gene (reference sequence). The length of the CDR3 is 11 residues. V was pared by 6 bases and J by 4 bases, with 7 bases between. This CDR3 reads CASRYWYEQYF. CDR3 sequence (DNA): TGTGCCAGCAGGTATTGGTACGAGCAGTACTTC.

In DNA form, the CDR3 reads TGCAGCGTTCAACTAGGACTAGCGGGAGCCTACGAGCAGTACTTC. This encodes CSVQLGLAGAYEQYF. The chain joins TRBV29-1 to TRBJ2-7, with 13 positions matching TRBD2. CDR1 and CDR2 from the germline V gene are SQVTM and ANQGSEA. The ends lost 5 bases at V and 2 bases at J; junction bases unmatched: 6. The CDR3 runs 15 residues.